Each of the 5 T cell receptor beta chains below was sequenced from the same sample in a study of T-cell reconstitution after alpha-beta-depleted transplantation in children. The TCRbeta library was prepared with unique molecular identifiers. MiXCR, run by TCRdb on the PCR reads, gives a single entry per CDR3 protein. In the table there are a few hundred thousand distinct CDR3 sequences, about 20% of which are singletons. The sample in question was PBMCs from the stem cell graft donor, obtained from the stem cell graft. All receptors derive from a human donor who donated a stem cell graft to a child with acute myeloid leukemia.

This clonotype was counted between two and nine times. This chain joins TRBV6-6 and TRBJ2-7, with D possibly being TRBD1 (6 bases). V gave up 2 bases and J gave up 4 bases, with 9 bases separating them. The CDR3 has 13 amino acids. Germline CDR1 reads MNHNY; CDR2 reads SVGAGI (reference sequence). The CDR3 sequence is CASSYRDKYEQYF. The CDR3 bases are TGTGCCAGCAGTTACCGGGACAAATACGAGCAGTACTTC.

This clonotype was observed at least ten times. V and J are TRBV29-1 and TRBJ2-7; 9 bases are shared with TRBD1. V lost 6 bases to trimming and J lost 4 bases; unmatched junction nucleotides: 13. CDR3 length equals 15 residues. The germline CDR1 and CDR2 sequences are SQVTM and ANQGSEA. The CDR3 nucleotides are TGCAGCGTGGAGACGGGACAGGGACGGGAATACGAGCAGTACTTC. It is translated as CSVETGQGREYEQYF.

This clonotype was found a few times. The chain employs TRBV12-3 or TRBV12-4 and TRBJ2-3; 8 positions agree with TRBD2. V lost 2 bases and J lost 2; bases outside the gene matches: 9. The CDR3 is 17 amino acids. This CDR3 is CASSLLAGLSHTDTQYF. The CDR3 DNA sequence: TGTGCCAGCAGTTTATTAGCGGGATTGTCGCACACAGATACGCAGTATTTT.

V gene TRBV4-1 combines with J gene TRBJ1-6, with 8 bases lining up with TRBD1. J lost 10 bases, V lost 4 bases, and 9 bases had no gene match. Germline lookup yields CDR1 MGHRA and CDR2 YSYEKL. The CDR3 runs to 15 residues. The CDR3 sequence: CASSPLGQGKSPLHF. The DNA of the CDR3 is TGCGCCAGCAGCCCCCTAGGACAGGGAAAGTCACCCCTCCACTTT.

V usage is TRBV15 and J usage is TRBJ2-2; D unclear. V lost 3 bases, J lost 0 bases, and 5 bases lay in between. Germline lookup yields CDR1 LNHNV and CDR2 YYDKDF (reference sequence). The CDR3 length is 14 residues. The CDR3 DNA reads TGTGCCACCAGCAGGGACCCGAACACCGGGGAGCTGTTTTTT. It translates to CATSRDPNTGELFF. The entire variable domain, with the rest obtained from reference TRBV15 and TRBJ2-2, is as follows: DAMVIQNPRYQVTQFGKPVTLSCSQTLNHNVMYWYQQKSSQAPKLLFHYYDKDFNNEADTPDNFQSRRPNTSFCFLDIRSPGLGDTAMYLCATSRDPNTGELFFGEGSRLTVL.